The table lists the clone carrying this T cell receptor beta chain with a few counts. Its antigen is unidentified. The sample is drawn from a study of beta chain features in type 1 diabetes. Per germline, CDR1 SGHDT and CDR2 YYEEEE. V lost 3 bases and J lost 4, with 14 bases in between. This CDR3 spans 15 amino acids. All of the isolated RNA was reverse transcribed, so expressed TCRB transcripts were sequenced. Profiled with immunoSEQ multiplex PCR; TCRdb holds only in-frame clones, not every one. The table lists some 410,000 clones, more than 11% of them singletons, with about 0.04% in the top ten. Findings and caveats of the study: Individuals with type 1 diabetes displayed fewer insertions and more deletions at VDJ junctions. Sequencing of cDNA might inflate the share of cells that strongly express TCR. Within each of all four CD4+ subsets, Type 1 diabetes patients had TCRB CDR3s that were moderately but significantly shorter.

Every participating donor gave one draw, a heparinised blood sample averaging about 120 mL. J is TRBJ2-1 and V is TRBV5-6; no firm D call. This sequence was found in a man aged 25-40 years in good health. What was sequenced was naive CD4+ T cells from blood. CDR3 DNA: TGTGCCAGCAGCTCGCCGAGAGGAAATTACAATGAGCAGTTCTTC. Its translation: CASSSPRGNYNEQFF.